A selection of T cell receptor beta chains follows, all from one sample in a study of blood T cells in healthy people across ages. A single record per CDR3 protein comes from TCRdb applying MiXCR to the 5' RACE reads. The sample lists 1,800,000 or so distinct CDR3 sequences; more than 35% were seen once. The sample taken for sequencing was blood. These receptors were obtained from a human donor in good health. The conserved cysteine and the conserved F or W are not part of the CDR3 here. The order of the fields is V gene, D gene, CDR3 protein. The D gene is left open where the match is weak.

>TRBV7-9|.
ASSPAGFDLSGANVLT
>TRBV20-1|.
SATTGFTQY
>TRBV28|.
ASSPGDRRHRDTIY
>TRBV6-6|TRBD1
ASSLGQSMSYNSPLH
>TRBV13|TRBD2
ASSFWTSGVGSYNEQF
>TRBV20-1|.
SARVLGTANSPLH
>TRBV30|.
AWSLTLGYGYT
>TRBV6-1|.
ASRPGVENIQY
>TRBV24-1|.
ATSDLQATYT
>TRBV12-3/TRBV12-4|.
ASSFVRIATNEKRF
>TRBV3-1|.
ASTTQGYEQY
>TRBV5-5|TRBD1
ASSLSPWDRAVTYEQY
>TRBV28|.
ASSLFRDQY
>TRBV24-1|.
ATGGDGVTDTQY
>TRBV5-1|.
ASSLIPSDVLT
>TRBV4-1|TRBD1
ASSQAGTGINEQF
>TRBV5-1|TRBD1
ASISGTGDTEAF
>TRBV2|TRBD1
ASRAGTGDYNEQY
>TRBV20-1|TRBD1
SALWTGTEAF
>TRBV6-2/TRBV6-3|TRBD1
ASSYSQGAHWDEQF
>TRBV3-1|.
ASSQGPSASPLH
>TRBV29-1|.
SALEGGGDGYT